Below are 27 T cell receptor beta chains sequenced from a single sample in a study of T-cell reconstitution after alpha-beta-depleted transplantation in children. Construction of the TCRbeta library involved unique molecular identifiers. TCRdb re-called the PCR reads through MiXCR, storing one row per CDR3 protein. The sample records over 400,000 distinct CDR3 sequences, about 45% being singletons. Sequencing was performed on PBMCs, taken before TCRalphabeta/CD19-depleted stem cell transplant. Source of these receptors: a girl aged 2 to 9 with aplastic anemia, due to receive a stem cell transplant.

To note about this clonotype: Lacking the conserved final phenylalanine or tryptophan, this CDR3 likely reflects a read error. This sequence joins TRBV7-9 and TRBJ1-1, with 8 bases lining up with TRBD1. Germline values: CDR1 SEHNR, CDR2 FQNEAQ (reference sequence). J gave up 5 bases and V 3 bases, and 5 bases lay outside the gene matches. The CDR3 length is 14 residues. This CDR3 reads CASSFGQGRTEAFY. DNA of the CDR3: TGTGCCAGCAGCTTCGGACAGGGACGAACTGAAGCTTTCTAT.

DNA of the CDR3: TGTGCCAGTACGGGACAGGGAAAAACCACTGAAGCTTTCTTT. Amino acid sequence: CASTGQGKTTEAFF. V is TRBV19 and J is TRBJ1-1; 9 bases are shared with TRBD1. The CDR3 spans 14 residues. The germline CDR1 and CDR2 sequences are LNHDA and SQIVND (reference sequence). Trimming took 7 bases from V and 4 from J; bases not matched to a gene: 7.

The table lists this clonotype with a few counts. The chain couples TRBV7-6 to TRBJ2-7; TRBD1 or TRBD2 may be the D gene (6 bases each). The V and J ends lost 6 bases and 3 bases respectively, with 15 bases between them. Looked up from germline, CDR1 is SGHVS and CDR2 is FNYEAQ. This CDR3 has 14 residues. CDR3 region: CASSTSEGGYEQYF. The CDR3 region has the DNA TGTGCCAGCAGTACCTCGGAGGGGGGCTACGAGCAGTACTTC.

This clonotype was recorded at least ten times. This chain's CDR3 is CASSLLEPERVLYSGANVLTF. In DNA form, the CDR3 reads TGTGCCAGCAGCTTATTGGAACCTGAGCGGGTCCTGTACTCTGGGGCCAACGTCCTGACTTTC. The chain links TRBV11-2 to TRBJ2-6; maybe TRBD2 (6 bases). Trimming removed 2 bases from V and 0 bases from J, with 23 bases in between. The CDR3 totals 21 residues. The germline V gene has CDR1 SGHAT and CDR2 FQNNGV. Full variable domain (missing parts from reference TRBV11-2 and TRBJ2-6): EAGVAQSPRYKIIEKRQSVAFWCNPISGHATLYWYQQILGQGPKLLIQFQNNGVVDDSQLPKDRFSAERLKGVDSTLKIQPAKLEDSAVYLCASSLLEPERVLYSGANVLTFGAGSRLTVL.

This chain joins TRBV2 and TRBJ2-3, with 13 bases identical to TRBD2. Germline CDR1 is SNHLY and CDR2 is FYNNEI. This CDR3 contains 18 residues. Losses at the gene ends were 6 bases for V and 0 bases for J; bases not matched to a gene: 9. The CDR3 region is CASSAGLAGAPSTDTQYF. The CDR3 DNA sequence: TGTGCCAGCAGCGCAGGACTAGCGGGAGCCCCTAGCACAGATACGCAGTATTTT.

V gene TRBV6-1 combines with J gene TRBJ2-3; 9 positions match TRBD2. The CDR3 extends over 15 amino acids. V lost 6 bases, J lost 2 bases, and 6 bases stayed unmatched. In germline, CDR1 is MNHNS, CDR2 SASEGT. Here the CDR3 reads CASSRLAAYTDTQYF. The DNA of the CDR3 is TGTGCCAGCAGCCGACTAGCGGCTTACACAGATACGCAGTATTTT.

CDR3 coding DNA: TGTGCCAGCTCACCCGGTATTAACACTGAAGCTTTCTTT. This encodes CASSPGINTEAFF. This chain connects TRBV18 to TRBJ1-1; the D is unclear. Trimming removed 3 bases from V and 2 bases from J, with 7 bases in between. CDR3 length: 13 amino acids. Germline V CDR1 and CDR2: KGHSH, LQKENI.

This chain connects TRBV10-3 to TRBJ1-4; TRBD1 might be the D (5 bases). This CDR3 contains 14 residues. V lost 6 bases, J lost 0 bases, and 8 bases lay in between. The germline gives CDR1 ENHRY, CDR2 SYGVKD. This chain's CDR3 is CAISQQATNEKLFF. DNA for the CDR3: TGTGCCATCAGCCAACAGGCAACTAATGAAAAACTGTTTTTT.

This clonotype has a single count. This rearrangement joins TRBV28 to TRBJ2-5; 10 nucleotides agree with TRBD2. Germline V gene sequence: CDR1 MDHEN, CDR2 SYDVKM. The junction had 12 bases not matched to a gene; V was cut back by 8 bases and J by 0 bases. The CDR3 loop spans 17 amino acids. CDR3 sequence reads: CASPPGLAIRYQETQYF. The CDR3 DNA reads TGTGCCAGCCCCCCGGGACTAGCGATCCGGTACCAAGAGACCCAGTACTTC. The full variable domain, its missing parts supplied by reference TRBV28 and TRBJ2-5, is DVKVTQSSRYLVKRTGEKVFLECVQDMDHENMFWYRQDPGLGLRLIYFSYDVKMKEKGDIPEGYSVSREKKERFSLILESASTNQTSMYLCASPPGLAIRYQETQYFGPGTRLLVL.

There are many counts of this clonotype. The chain combines TRBV6-2 or TRBV6-3 with TRBJ2-1; TRBD2 agrees at 13 bases. V lost 4 bases to trimming and J lost 9 bases; unmatched junction nucleotides: 18. CDR1 MNHEY and CDR2 SVGEGT come from the germline V gene. The CDR3 is 19 residues long. CDR3 sequence: CASSSPPGLAGSNRGEQFF. CDR3 bases: TGTGCCAGCAGTTCCCCTCCGGGACTAGCGGGGTCCAACCGGGGTGAGCAGTTCTTC.

This clonotype was counted ten times or more. The chain is built from TRBV4-1 and TRBJ1-1; maybe TRBD1 (5 bases). V lost 0 bases, J lost 4 bases, and 6 bases lay in between. Germline-derived CDR1 and CDR2 are MGHRA and YSYEKL. The CDR3 is made up of 13 amino acids. CDR3 bases: TGCGCCAGCAGCCAAGAAGGGACCACTGAAGCTTTCTTT. This translates into CASSQEGTTEAFF.

This clonotype was observed a few times. In DNA, the CDR3 is TGCGCCAGCAGCCAAGAAGGGGGTGGAGGCACTGAAGCTTTCTTT. This translates into CASSQEGGGGTEAFF. The chain uses TRBV4-3 and TRBJ1-1; a possible D gene is TRBD1 (6 bases). The V gene lost 0 bases and the J gene lost 4 bases, with 12 bases spanning the gap. Germline values: CDR1 LGHNA, CDR2 YSLEER. This CDR3 is built from 15 residues.

The J gene is TRBJ1-2, the V gene TRBV20-1; D unclear. The CDR3 runs 13 residues. V was shortened by 2 bases and J by 4 bases, with 11 bases between the two germline ends. The germline gives CDR1 DFQATT, CDR2 SNEGSKA (reference sequence). The CDR3: CSARSGRSYGYTF. CDR3 DNA sequence: TGCAGTGCTAGATCCGGGAGATCCTATGGCTACACCTTC.

This clonotype has only a few counts. The chain recombines TRBV7-2 with TRBJ2-1; tentatively, D is TRBD1 (5 bases). There are 17 residues in the CDR3. Trimming stripped 2 bases from V and 11 bases from J, with 25 bases between. Germline CDR1 reads SGHTA; CDR2 reads FQGNSA. This CDR3 is CASSLISSYSTEIQQFF. The CDR3 region has the DNA TGTGCCAGCAGCTTAATTTCCAGTTACTCGACAGAAATCCAGCAGTTCTTC.

The rearrangement joins TRBV20-1 to TRBJ2-7; the match to TRBD1 covers 8 bases. Germline V gene data show CDR1 as DFQATT and CDR2 as SNEGSKA (reference sequence). This CDR3 contains 15 residues. V lost 0 bases, J lost 2 bases, and 6 bases stayed unmatched. DNA for the CDR3: TGCAGTGCTAGAGATCCTAGGACAGGGACCTACGAGCAGTACTTC. It translates to CSARDPRTGTYEQYF.

The genes are TRBV24-1 and TRBJ2-1, with D perhaps given as TRBD1 or TRBD2 (5 bases each). CDR3 length: 13 amino acids. CDR1 is KGHDR and CDR2 is SFDVKD in the germline V gene. V lost 4 bases and J 5 bases, leaving 8 bases between the germline ends. CDR3 sequence reads: CATSELGDNEQFF. CDR3 nucleotide sequence: TGTGCCACCAGTGAACTAGGGGACAATGAGCAGTTCTTC.

This chain joins TRBV29-1 and TRBJ2-7; 7 bases fit TRBD1. This CDR3 has 14 amino acids. Per germline, CDR1 SQVTM and CDR2 ANQGSEA. Trimming took 6 bases from V and 2 from J; bases not matched to a gene: 10. The CDR3 protein is CSVCTIGTAYEQYF. The CDR3, as DNA: TGCAGCGTGTGTACCATCGGGACAGCCTACGAGCAGTACTTC.

This clonotype was seen at least ten times. The chain combines TRBV2 with TRBJ1-1; TRBD1 might be the D (5 bases). The ends were cut back, 7 bases at V and 8 bases at J, with 14 bases in the middle. The CDR3 is 12 amino acids. Germline V gene lookup returns CDR1 SNHLY and CDR2 FYNNEI. The CDR3 sequence: CASMGTLSEAFF. DNA for the CDR3: TGTGCCAGCATGGGGACTCTATCCGAAGCTTTCTTT. The full variable domain, rest sourced from reference TRBV2 and TRBJ1-1, is EPEVTQTPSHQVTQMGQEVILRCVPISNHLYFYWYRQILGQKVEFLVSFYNNEISEKSEIFDDQFSVERPDGSNFTLKIRSTKLEDSAMYFCASMGTLSEAFFGQGTRLTVV.

This rearrangement joins TRBV20-1 to TRBJ1-1; a possible D gene is TRBD1 (6 bases). The V and J ends lost 2 bases and 5 bases respectively, with 15 bases between them. This CDR3 region has 14 residues. Germline V gene data show CDR1 as DFQATT and CDR2 as SNEGSKA (reference sequence). The CDR3, as DNA: TGCAGTGCTAGAATTGTGGGGGCGGGTACTGAAGCTTTCTTT. Encoded protein: CSARIVGAGTEAFF.

V gene TRBV28 combines with J gene TRBJ2-5; D is ambiguous. This CDR3 is built from 13 residues. Germline V CDR1 and CDR2: MDHEN, SYDVKM. Trimming pared 3 bases from V and 7 bases from J, leaving 12 bases between. In nucleotides, the CDR3 is TGTGCCAGCAGTTTCAGTCATGGCGGGACCCAGTACTTC. Its translation: CASSFSHGGTQYF.

V is TRBV12-3 or TRBV12-4 and J is TRBJ1-1; unclear D gene. The CDR3 totals 13 residues. The V end lost 6 bases, the J end lost 1 base, and 9 bases lay between the germline ends. The CDR3 region has the DNA TGTGCCAGCAGCAGTACACAGAACACTGAAGCTTTCTTT. This gives the protein CASSSTQNTEAFF.

CDR3 sequence reads: CSVTQGSSETQYF. Written as DNA, the CDR3 is TGCAGCGTTACACAGGGTTCTTCAGAGACCCAGTACTTC. This sequence joins TRBV29-1 and TRBJ2-5; D is perhaps TRBD1 (6 bases). V dropped 5 bases and J dropped 4 bases, with 14 bases sitting between them. Per the germline V gene, CDR1 is SQVTM and CDR2 is ANQGSEA. The CDR3 is 13 amino acids.

The chain is built from TRBV5-1 and TRBJ1-1; D is perhaps TRBD1 (6 bases). The V and J ends lost 0 bases and 6 bases respectively, with 15 bases between them. The CDR3 is made up of 15 amino acids. Per germline, CDR1 SGHRS and CDR2 YFSETQ. CDR3 sequence (DNA): TGCGCCAGCAGCTTGGATCCAGGGGACCCCTCTGAAGCTTTCTTT. It codes for CASSLDPGDPSEAFF.

The V call is TRBV28, the J call TRBJ2-2; D is tentatively TRBD1 or TRBD2 (5 bases each). The CDR3 is made up of 16 amino acids. With 5 bases removed from V and 5 bases from J, the gap between germline ends came to 18 bases. Germline lookup yields CDR1 MDHEN and CDR2 SYDVKM. In nucleotides, the CDR3 is TGTGCCAGCAGTGCCCTAGAGGGGCCGCGGACCGGGGAGCTGTTTTTT. This encodes CASSALEGPRTGELFF.

The V gene is TRBV3-1, the J gene TRBJ2-4; no clear D. Germline-derived CDR1 and CDR2 are LGHDT and YNNKEL (reference sequence). Trimming stripped 5 bases from V and 0 bases from J, with 14 bases between. The CDR3 loop spans 16 amino acids. The CDR3 DNA is TGTGCCAGCAGCATCCAGGTTGATGTAGCCAAAAACATTCAGTACTTC. Encoded protein: CASSIQVDVAKNIQYF.

This clonotype was found many times. The V gene is TRBV6-5, the J gene TRBJ2-5; maybe TRBD2 (6 bases). Germline lookup yields CDR1 MNHEY and CDR2 SVGAGI. The CDR3 consists of 12 residues. Trimming shortened V by 8 bases and J by 7 bases, and 14 bases separated the two germline ends. In nucleotides, the CDR3 is TGTGCCAGCGGGAGGATGAGGGGGACCCAGTACTTC. Protein product: CASGRMRGTQYF.

This sequence joins TRBV5-6 and TRBJ2-7; 7 positions match TRBD1. CDR3 length: 12 residues. CDR1 and CDR2 (germline): SGHDT, YYEEEE. V lost 3 bases to trimming and J lost 5 bases; unmatched junction nucleotides: 2. The CDR3 coding sequence is TGTGCCAGCAGCTGGGACAGCAACGAGCAGTACTTC. Translating it yields CASSWDSNEQYF.